One and the same sample provided the 10 T cell receptor beta chains below, sequenced in a study of blood T cells in healthy people across ages. A J-beta primer mix and a sample-barcoded 5' primer were used in a second PCR of about 7 to 12 cycles. TCRdb re-analysed the 5' RACE reads in MiXCR, keeping a single row per CDR3 protein. This sample carries 1,800,000 or so distinct CDR3 sequences, about 39% of them seen once, and the ten largest clones take about 21%. The specimen sequenced was blood. These receptor sequences come from a human donor in good health.

This clonotype came up a few times. The rearrangement joins TRBV7-9 to TRBJ2-3; 9 bases line up with TRBD1. This CDR3 region has 16 residues. The ends lost 3 bases at V and 5 bases at J; junction bases unmatched: 9. The germline V gene encodes CDR1 SEHNR and CDR2 FQNEAQ (reference sequence). The CDR3 DNA follows: TGTGCCAGCAGCTTTAATTCAGGGACAGGGAGAGATACGCAGTATTTT. Translating it yields CASSFNSGTGRDTQYF.

Concerning this clonotype: Since a much larger clone is just one base distant, this may be a read error. The chain joins TRBV11-3 to TRBJ1-2, with D unclear. Germline CDR1 and CDR2: SGHNT and YENEEA. The CDR3 has 14 residues. The CDR3 protein is CASSLRGVNYGHTF. Here the CDR3 DNA reads TGTGCCAGCAGCTTACGCGGGGTAAACTATGGCCACACCTTC.

The chain links TRBV7-9 to TRBJ1-2, with D unresolved. The CDR3 spans 13 residues. The V and J ends lost 2 bases and 8 bases respectively, with 12 bases between them. Germline lookup yields CDR1 SEHNR and CDR2 FQNEAQ (reference sequence). DNA of the CDR3: TGTGCCAGCAGCTTACCGCCGGCCCGAGGCTACACCTTC. Translated: CASSLPPARGYTF. Full variable domain (outside the CDR3, taken from reference TRBV7-9 and TRBJ1-2): DTGVSQNPRHKITKRGQNVTFRCDPISEHNRLYWYRQTLGQGPEFLTYFQNEAQLEKSRLLSDRFSAERPKGSFSTLEIQRTEQGDSAMYLCASSLPPARGYTFGSGTRLTVV.

This clonotype was seen more than once but under ten times. The rearrangement uses TRBV20-1 and TRBJ2-1; 8 bases agree with TRBD2. Germline V lookup: CDR1 DFQATT, CDR2 SNEGSKA (reference sequence). J was trimmed by 4 bases and V by 0 bases; bases with no gene match: 5. The CDR3 contains 15 residues. The CDR3 region is CSARDAGGGYNEQFF. The CDR3 DNA follows: TGCAGTGCTAGAGACGCGGGGGGCGGGTACAATGAGCAGTTCTTC.

The table lists this clonotype with a few counts. CDR3 coding DNA: TGTGCCACCAGTGAGGACGGAGATCAGCCCCAGCATTTT. Its protein is CATSEDGDQPQHF. The chain carries TRBV24-1 and TRBJ1-5; unclear D gene. V gave up 4 bases and J gave up 5 bases, with 8 bases separating them. The CDR3 runs 13 residues. The germline V gene has CDR1 KGHDR and CDR2 SFDVKD.

As concerns this clonotype: One end of the junction does not line up with germline, which may come from a read error. CDR3 protein: CASCFSGLREQYF. The CDR3 DNA follows: TGCGCCAGCTGCTTTTCCGGGTTACGCGAGCAGTACTTC. The gene calls are TRBV5-1 and TRBJ2-7; no firm D call. CDR1 is SGHRS and CDR2 is YFSETQ in the germline V gene. The CDR3 has 13 residues.

This clonotype was found a few times. This chain uses TRBV18 with TRBJ2-3; TRBD2 aligns across 8 bases. CDR1 is KGHSH, CDR2 LQKENI, per germline. Losses at the gene ends were 3 bases for V and 4 bases for J; bases not matched to a gene: 6. The CDR3 contains 15 residues. The CDR3 reads CASSPDGGAPDTQYF. As DNA, the CDR3 is TGTGCCAGCTCACCCGACGGGGGGGCCCCAGATACGCAGTATTTT.

The chain couples TRBV20-1 to TRBJ1-1; D is unresolved. Trimming removed 4 bases at V and 4 bases at J, with 22 bases between. CDR3 size: 16 residues. Germline CDR1 reads DFQATT; CDR2 reads SNEGSKA (reference sequence). DNA of the CDR3: TGCAGTGCTACCACTTACTTCGGGCCTGAGTCCACTGAAGCTTTCTTT. Translated: CSATTYFGPESTEAFF.

This clonotype was counted only a few times. The CDR3 nucleotides are TGCAGTGCTTACCGTTCACCCCTCCACTTT. Translated: CSAYRSPLHF. V is TRBV20-1 and J is TRBJ1-6; D unclear. Germline V CDR1 and CDR2: DFQATT, SNEGSKA (reference sequence). V shed 5 bases and J shed 9 bases, with 5 bases lying between them. The CDR3 is made up of 10 amino acids.

Concerning this clonotype itself: One junction end disagrees with the germline gene, perhaps due to a read error. V is TRBV4-1 and J is TRBJ2-1; D possibly uses TRBD1 or TRBD2 (6 bases each). Germline CDR1 is MGHRA and CDR2 is YSYEKL. The CDR3 sequence is 20 residues long. The chain's CDR3 is CASSQGPESWGASSYDEQFF. CDR3 in DNA: TGCGCCAGCAGCCAAGGGCCAGAGAGCTGGGGGGCAAGCTCCTACGATGAGCAGTTCTTC.